These 25 T cell receptor beta chains were all obtained from the same sample, sequenced in a study of cytotoxic CD8 clonotypes in ibrutinib-treated CLL. Libraries were prepared by immunoSEQ multiplex PCR; TCRdb keeps only in-frame clonotypes and omits some of them. This sample has some 9,800 clones, with 61% found just once. The specimen was PBMCs, collected before ibrutinib treatment. The receptors shown here come from a human donor with chronic lymphocytic leukemia.

The sample holds a few counts of this clone. V usage is TRBV27 and J usage is TRBJ1-5; TRBD1 might be the D (6 bases). This CDR3 is built from 13 residues. Trimming pared 6 bases from V and 5 bases from J, leaving 11 bases between. Looked up from germline, CDR1 is MNHEY and CDR2 is SMNVEV (reference sequence). CDR3 loop: CASRGTLYQPQHF. DNA of the CDR3: TGTGCCAGCAGAGGGACACTGTATCAGCCCCAGCATTTT.

This clone was counted a few times. The rearrangement joins TRBV18 to TRBJ1-5, with D unclear. The CDR3 length is 15 residues. Germline assignment: CDR1 KGHSH and CDR2 LQKENI. Trimming left V 2 bases short and J 5 bases short, with 13 bases between. CDR3 protein: CASSPTASPDQPQHF. CDR3 nucleotides: TGTGCCAGCTCACCAACCGCGAGCCCGGATCAGCCCCAGCATTTT.

The chain links TRBV21-1 to TRBJ2-1. TRBV21-1 is a pseudogene. The CDR3 has 16 residues. The CDR3 sequence is CASSKEEKGGINEQFF. The CDR3 DNA sequence: TGTGCCAGCAGCAAAGAGGAAAAAGGGGGGATCAATGAGCAGTTCTTC.

This clone was seen a few times. The chain uses TRBV19 and TRBJ1-1; 7 bases agree with TRBD1. CDR1 and CDR2 from the germline V gene are LNHDA and SQIVND (reference sequence). Trimming took 8 bases from V and 2 from J; bases not matched to a gene: 5. This CDR3 comprises 13 residues. The CDR3 reads CASGDRANTEAFF. DNA of the CDR3: TGTGCCAGTGGTGACAGGGCCAACACTGAAGCTTTCTTT.

The chain combines TRBV19 with TRBJ2-7, with D hard to call. The CDR3 consists of 13 residues. The V gene's germline CDR1 is LNHDA and CDR2 SQIVND (reference sequence). The V and J ends lost 10 bases and 2 bases respectively, with 15 bases between them. For the CDR3, the DNA is TGTGCCACCCTCGCGGCGGAGACCTACGAGCAGTACTTC. This encodes CATLAAETYEQYF.

The gene calls are TRBV19 and TRBJ1-5; the D gene is possibly TRBD1 (5 bases). Deletions cut 7 bases from V and 3 bases from J, with 10 bases between. Germline values: CDR1 LNHDA, CDR2 SQIVND (reference sequence). The CDR3 spans 13 residues. CDR3: CASNAGLNQPQHF. CDR3 DNA: TGTGCCAGTAACGCGGGGCTCAATCAGCCCCAGCATTTT.

The count of this clone is one. The chain carries TRBV5-1 and TRBJ1-1; 7 bases fit TRBD1. The CDR3 has 14 amino acids. The V gene's germline CDR1 is SGHRS and CDR2 YFSETQ. V shed 4 bases, J shed 4 bases, and the junction held 7 bases outside the gene matches. CDR3 protein: CASSPGQVGTEAFF. In DNA, the CDR3 is TGCGCCAGCAGCCCCGGACAGGTCGGCACTGAAGCTTTCTTT. Full variable domain (missing parts from reference TRBV5-1 and TRBJ1-1): KAGVTQTPRYLIKTRGQQVTLSCSPISGHRSVSWYQQTPGQGLQFLFEYFSETQRNKGNFPGRFSGRQFSNSRSEMNVSTLELGDSALYLCASSPGQVGTEAFFGQGTRLTVV.

This chain uses TRBV30 with TRBJ1-2, with D possibly being TRBD1 (6 bases). The germline CDR1 and CDR2 sequences are GTSNPN and SVGIG (reference sequence). V was trimmed by 5 bases and J by 0 bases, leaving 16 bases between them. The CDR3 is made up of 15 amino acids. CDR3 coding DNA: TGTGCCTGGGATAAACAGGGACTAGCTAACTATGGCTACACCTTC. This sequence encodes CAWDKQGLANYGYTF.

The chain carries TRBV5-4 and TRBJ1-5; possibly TRBD1 for D (5 bases). CDR1 SGHNT and CDR2 YYREEE come from the germline V gene (reference sequence). V lost 0 bases to trimming and J lost 2 bases, with 12 bases between them. This CDR3 has 16 residues. The CDR3 loop is CASSLGGARGNQPQHF. The CDR3 DNA follows: TGTGCCAGCAGCTTGGGTGGGGCGCGAGGCAATCAGCCCCAGCATTTT.

The chain uses TRBV28 and TRBJ2-2; maybe TRBD2 (5 bases). The V end was cut by 5 bases, the J end by 0 bases, with 16 bases between. This CDR3 has 17 residues. Germline values: CDR1 MDHEN, CDR2 SYDVKM. CDR3 nucleotide sequence: TGTGCCAGCAGTCTTCTCAGGAGGCCTCCGAACACCGGGGAGCTGTTTTTT. Translated, it gives CASSLLRRPPNTGELFF.

The genes are TRBV29-1 and TRBJ2-5; TRBD1 aligns across 9 bases. J gave up 4 bases and V 8 bases, and 8 bases lay outside the gene matches. The CDR3 is 13 residues long. Germline CDR1 is SQVTM and CDR2 is ANQGSEA. CDR3 nucleotides: TGCAGCCACACAGGGGGCTCGGGAGAGACCCAGTACTTC. It codes for CSHTGGSGETQYF.

The rearrangement links TRBV10-2 to TRBJ2-5; D possibly matches TRBD1 or TRBD2 (5 bases each). CDR3 length: 14 residues. Germline CDR1 and CDR2: WSHSY and SAAADI. With 0 bases removed from V and 2 bases from J, the gap between germline ends came to 7 bases. The CDR3 sequence is CASSESGVQETQYF. CDR3 in DNA: TGCGCCAGCAGTGAGTCGGGGGTTCAAGAGACCCAGTACTTC.

This clone has a handful of counts. This sequence joins TRBV2 and TRBJ2-7; 10 bases map to TRBD2. In germline, CDR1 is SNHLY, CDR2 FYNNEI. Unmatched junction bases numbered 3, after V lost 4 bases and J lost 3 bases. The CDR3 spans 14 residues. As DNA, the CDR3 is TGTGCCAGCAGTGTGCTAGCGGGGGACTACGAGCAGTACTTC. Encoded protein: CASSVLAGDYEQYF.

This clone showed up just a few times. The CDR3 is CASRPQGSYEQYF. CDR3 DNA: TGTGCCAGCAGGCCACAGGGCTCCTACGAGCAGTACTTC. The chain recombines TRBV2 with TRBJ2-7; possibly TRBD1 for D (6 bases). CDR1 is SNHLY, CDR2 FYNNEI, per germline. The CDR3 has 13 residues. V lost 6 bases, J lost 0 bases, and 9 bases lay in between.

This clone has only a few counts. The rearrangement links TRBV29-1 to TRBJ1-4; D is unresolved. V lost 6 bases to trimming and J lost 0 bases, with 11 bases between them. This CDR3 has 14 residues. Germline CDR1 and CDR2: SQVTM and ANQGSEA. The chain's CDR3 is CSVYYSATNEKLFF. As DNA, the CDR3 is TGCAGCGTCTATTACAGTGCAACTAATGAAAAACTGTTTTTT.

This clone has a single count. This rearrangement joins TRBV5-1 to TRBJ2-3, with 8 bases aligning to TRBD1. Unmatched junction bases numbered 7, after V lost 0 bases and J lost 4 bases. The germline gives CDR1 SGHRS, CDR2 YFSETQ. The CDR3 contains 16 residues. The CDR3 here is CASSLGTRGPADTQYF. CDR3 nucleotide sequence: TGCGCCAGCAGCTTGGGAACCAGGGGGCCCGCAGATACGCAGTATTTT.

The chain is built from TRBV11-2 and TRBJ2-2; D is unclear. The CDR3 is 14 residues long. V was shortened by 0 bases and J by 2 bases, with 4 bases between the two germline ends. Germline CDR1 SGHAT, CDR2 FQNNGV. This CDR3 is CASSLDLNTGELFF. The CDR3 coding sequence is TGTGCCAGCAGCTTAGATCTTAACACCGGGGAGCTGTTTTTT. Variable domain in full (rest from reference TRBV11-2 and TRBJ2-2): EAGVAQSPRYKIIEKRQSVAFWCNPISGHATLYWYQQILGQGPKLLIQFQNNGVVDDSQLPKDRFSAERLKGVDSTLKIQPAKLEDSAVYLCASSLDLNTGELFFGEGSRLTVL.

J is TRBJ1-4 and V is TRBV7-9; TRBD1 matches at 8 bases. This CDR3 has 15 amino acids. The junction had 9 bases not matched to a gene; V was cut back by 4 bases and J by 8 bases. Germline V gene data show CDR1 as SEHNR and CDR2 as FQNEAQ (reference sequence). The CDR3, as DNA: TGTGCCAGCAGCTCCTCCCGGAGACAGGGGGAAAAACTGTTTTTT. It specifies CASSSSRRQGEKLFF. The full variable domain, rest sourced from reference TRBV7-9 and TRBJ1-4, is DTGVSQNPRHKITKRGQNVTFRCDPISEHNRLYWYRQTLGQGPEFLTYFQNEAQLEKSRLLSDRFSAERPKGSFSTLEIQRTEQGDSAMYLCASSSSRRQGEKLFFGSGTQLSVL.

This clone was observed a few times. The CDR3 sequence is CASSSPWDVVADTQYF. In DNA form, the CDR3 reads TGTGCCAGCAGCTCGCCCTGGGACGTCGTTGCAGATACGCAGTATTTT. This sequence joins TRBV5-5 and TRBJ2-3, with D perhaps TRBD1 or TRBD2 (5 bases each). The CDR3 spans 16 residues. Germline loops: CDR1 SGHKS, CDR2 YYEKEE (reference sequence). Trimming removed 3 bases at V and 4 bases at J, with 18 bases between.

This clone was observed a few times. The chain carries TRBV15 and TRBJ1-2, with unresolved D. The CDR3 runs to 14 residues. With 0 bases removed from V and 7 bases from J, the gap between germline ends came to 12 bases. Per germline, CDR1 LNHNV and CDR2 YYDKDF (reference sequence). CDR3 bases: TGTGCCACCAGCAGAGATTTTGCAGGATCTGGCTACACCTTC. Its translation: CATSRDFAGSGYTF.

This chain joins TRBV27 and TRBJ1-2, with D perhaps TRBD1 (6 bases). This CDR3 has 13 residues. Germline V gene data show CDR1 as MNHEY and CDR2 as SMNVEV (reference sequence). Trimming pared 3 bases from V and 8 bases from J, leaving 13 bases between. For the CDR3, the DNA is TGTGCCAGCAGTTTTGGCAGGGGTACCGGCTACACCTTC. Residues: CASSFGRGTGYTF.

The chain recombines TRBV4-2 with TRBJ1-1, with D unresolved. Germline CDR1 and CDR2: LGHNA and YNFKEQ. This CDR3 is 15 amino acids long. The V end lost 4 bases, the J end lost 4 bases, and 16 bases lay between the germline ends. This chain's CDR3 is CASSPLHAGSTEAFF. The CDR3 region has the DNA TGTGCCAGCAGCCCACTTCACGCGGGATCCACTGAAGCTTTCTTT.

The J gene is TRBJ2-3, the V gene TRBV5-1, with TRBD1 matching 7 bases. Per the germline V gene, CDR1 is SGHRS and CDR2 is YFSETQ. The CDR3 is 16 residues long. V shed 3 bases and J 1 base; nucleotides not matched to a gene: 8. The CDR3 region is CASSYLSGQGTDTQYF. The CDR3 DNA reads as TGCGCCAGCAGCTACTTGAGCGGACAGGGCACAGATACGCAGTATTTT.

V is TRBV10-3 and J is TRBJ1-1; perhaps TRBD1 as D (5 bases). This CDR3 comprises 13 residues. Germline assignment: CDR1 ENHRY and CDR2 SYGVKD. With 6 bases removed from V and 1 base from J, the gap between germline ends came to 9 bases. The CDR3, as DNA: TGTGCCATCAGACAGGATAGGAACACTGAAGCTTTCTTT. Its protein is CAIRQDRNTEAFF.

This rearrangement joins TRBV19 to TRBJ1-5, with TRBD1 identical over 10 bases. This CDR3 is built from 16 residues. Germline CDR1 is LNHDA and CDR2 is SQIVND (reference sequence). The V and J ends lost 1 base and 5 bases, in that order; junction bases with no gene match: 5. CDR3 in amino acids: CASSIGRDRGHQPQHF. Written as DNA, the CDR3 is TGTGCCAGTAGTATAGGTCGGGACAGGGGACATCAGCCCCAGCATTTT.